This T cell receptor (beta chain) was sequenced during a study of blood T cell repertoires in COVID-19. The overall study: Nucleic acid was either cDNA or gDNA, and it came from T cells, B-cell-depleted T cells, or PBMCs.

Sequencing used immunoSEQ multiplex PCR; TCRdb keeps in-frame clones, though not all of them. The table has about 230,000 clones, around 86% seen once. Seattle participants joined during active infection and were tracked over time. The sequence derives from a man in his fifties with COVID-19, enrolled during active disease. Sequencing was done on a sample of peripheral blood.

The chain's CDR3 is CASSLGTSGGKNIQYF. CDR3 bases: TGTGCCAGCAGTTTAGGGACTAGCGGGGGCAAAAACATTCAGTACTTC. The chain uses TRBV28 and TRBJ2-4; TRBD2 matches 14 bases. The germline gives CDR1 MDHEN, CDR2 SYDVKM. The CDR3 is made up of 16 amino acids. With V trimmed by 2 bases and J by 3 bases, 0 bases remained unmatched.